The rows below give T cell receptor beta chains drawn from one sample of a study of CD8+ T cells in alopecia areata. Measured with immunoSEQ multiplex PCR; TCRdb has only the in-frame clones, and not every one. This table has around 7,800 clones, 67% appearing once. Sequenced here: skin, sampled at week 0. Receptor source: a human donor with alopecia areata. Each CDR3 is given with its conserved first and last residue. D genes are given only for firm matches. The size of a clone is reported for some rows only, either as once, few or many, or as a class for expanded clones.

J gene: TRBJ2-2
clone size: .
D gene: .
V gene: TRBV5-6
CDR3 protein: CASSRRGTGELFF
CDR3 DNA: TGTGCCAGCAGCCGACGGGGAACCGGGGAGCTGTTTTTT

J gene: TRBJ2-2
clone size: once
D gene: TRBD1
V gene: TRBV4-1
CDR3 protein: CASSRLDRGPNTGELFF
CDR3 DNA: TGCGCCAGCAGCCGACTAGACAGGGGGCCGAACACCGGGGAGCTGTTTTTT

J gene: TRBJ2-4
clone size: .
D gene: TRBD1
V gene: TRBV19
CDR3 protein: CASSMGDRRAKNIQYF
CDR3 DNA: TGTGCCAGTAGTATGGGGGACAGGAGAGCCAAAAACATTCAGTACTTC

J gene: TRBJ2-7
clone size: .
D gene: TRBD1
V gene: TRBV27
CDR3 protein: CASSSHRGIYEQYF
CDR3 DNA: TGTGCCAGCAGTTCCCACAGGGGGATCTACGAGCAGTACTTC

J gene: TRBJ1-6
clone size: .
D gene: TRBD1
V gene: TRBV10-3
CDR3 protein: CAIRRDRGDSPLHF
CDR3 DNA: TGTGCCATCAGGAGGGACAGGGGTGATTCACCCCTCCACTTT

J gene: TRBJ2-3
clone size: .
D gene: .
V gene: TRBV6-1
CDR3 protein: CASTRRDTQYF
CDR3 DNA: TGTGCCAGCACCCGGCGGGATACGCAGTATTTT

J gene: TRBJ2-7
clone size: .
D gene: TRBD1
V gene: TRBV10-3
CDR3 protein: CAITPGQGSYEQYF
CDR3 DNA: TGTGCCATCACCCCGGGACAGGGGAGCTACGAGCAGTACTTC

J gene: TRBJ2-1
clone size: .
D gene: TRBD2
V gene: TRBV2
CDR3 protein: CASRGRLAGGHNEQFF
CDR3 DNA: TGTGCCAGCAGGGGGAGGCTCGCGGGGGGCCACAATGAGCAGTTCTTC

J gene: TRBJ2-7
clone size: .
D gene: .
V gene: TRBV7-2
CDR3 protein: CASSFGSVGVSNEQYF
CDR3 DNA: TGTGCCAGCAGCTTCGGGTCGGTAGGGGTAAGCAACGAGCAGTACTTC

J gene: TRBJ1-3
clone size: .
D gene: TRBD1
V gene: TRBV11-2
CDR3 protein: CASSQEGQHSGNTIYF
CDR3 DNA: TGTGCCAGCAGCCAGGAGGGACAGCACTCTGGAAACACCATATATTTT

J gene: TRBJ2-3
clone size: .
D gene: .
V gene: TRBV5-5
CDR3 protein: CASSPRLDTQYF
CDR3 DNA: TGTGCCAGCAGCCCAAGGCTAGATACGCAGTATTTT